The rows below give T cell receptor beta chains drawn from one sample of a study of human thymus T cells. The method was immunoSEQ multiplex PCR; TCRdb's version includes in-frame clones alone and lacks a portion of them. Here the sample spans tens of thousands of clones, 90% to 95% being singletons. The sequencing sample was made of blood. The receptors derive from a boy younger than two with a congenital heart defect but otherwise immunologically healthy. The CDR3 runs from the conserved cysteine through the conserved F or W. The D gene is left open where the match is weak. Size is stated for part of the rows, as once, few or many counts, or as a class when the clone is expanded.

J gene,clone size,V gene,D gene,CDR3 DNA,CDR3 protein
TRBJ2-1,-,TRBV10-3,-,TGTGCCATTACCTCGGACAGACCCTACAATGAGCAGTTCTTC,CAITSDRPYNEQFF
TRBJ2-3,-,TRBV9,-,TGTGCCAGCAGTCTCTCAGGTACTAGCACAGATACGCAGTATTTT,CASSLSGTSTDTQYF
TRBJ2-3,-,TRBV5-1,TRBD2,TGCGCCAGCAGCTTAACCGGGACTAGCGGGGGCTACAACATGGATACGCAGTATTTT,CASSLTGTSGGYNMDTQYF
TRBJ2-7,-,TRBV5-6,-,TGTGCCAGCAGCTTGGACCCGAGCTCCTACGAGCAGTACTTC,CASSLDPSSYEQYF
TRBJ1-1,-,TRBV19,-,TGTGCCAGTAGTCCTCAGGGCCCGAACACTGAAGCTTTCTTT,CASSPQGPNTEAFF
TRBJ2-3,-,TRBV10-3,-,TGTGCCGTAGCCAATAGGGAAGATACGCAGTATTTT,CAVANREDTQYF
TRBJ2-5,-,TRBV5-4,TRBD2,TGTGCCAGCACCTTGGTCGGGGGGGAGACCCAGTACTTC,CASTLVGGETQYF
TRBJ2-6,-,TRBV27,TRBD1,TGTGCCAGCAGCCGGGACAGGGGTAACGTCCTGACTTTC,CASSRDRGNVLTF
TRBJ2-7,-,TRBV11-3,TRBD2,TGTGCCAGCAGCTTCAATAGCGGGGGGGCCCGGGACGAGCAGTACTTC,CASSFNSGGARDEQYF
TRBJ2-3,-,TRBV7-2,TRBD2,TGTGCCAGCAGCCTTAGCGGGGGGAGCACAGATACGCAGTATTTT,CASSLSGGSTDTQYF
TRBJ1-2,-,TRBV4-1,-,TGCGCCAGCAGTCAGTTAGCGGCAGGGGTTAACTATGGCTACACCTTC,CASSQLAAGVNYGYTF
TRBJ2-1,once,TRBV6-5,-,TGTGCCAGCAGTTACTCGAAAGGTAATGAGCAGTTCTTC,CASSYSKGNEQFF
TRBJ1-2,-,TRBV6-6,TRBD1,TGTGCCAGCAGCAACAGGGGGGTCCCGAACTATGGCTACACCTTC,CASSNRGVPNYGYTF
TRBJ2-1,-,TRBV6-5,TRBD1,TGTGCCAGCAGTTACGGGACAGCACAGTTCTTC,CASSYGTAQFF
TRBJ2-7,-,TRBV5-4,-,TGTGCCAGCAGCCTCGGGACCTTCTCCTACGAGCAGTACTTC,CASSLGTFSYEQYF
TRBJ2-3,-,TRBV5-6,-,TGTGCCAGCAGCTTGGTTAGGGGGGTAACAGATACGCAGTATTTT,CASSLVRGVTDTQYF
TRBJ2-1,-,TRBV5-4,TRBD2,TGTGCCAGCAGCTTTGGACTAGCGTGGAGCTCCTACAATGAGCAGTTCTTC,CASSFGLAWSSYNEQFF
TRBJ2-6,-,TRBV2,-,TGTGCCAGCGGGCTTTTCTCTGGGGCCAACGTCCTGACTTTC,CASGLFSGANVLTF
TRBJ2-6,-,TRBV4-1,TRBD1,TGCGCCAGCGCACAGGGGGGCTCTGGGGCCAACGTCCTGACTTTC,CASAQGGSGANVLTF
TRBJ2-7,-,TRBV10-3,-,TGTGCCATCAGCCAGCAGGCATACGAGCAGTACTTC,CAISQQAYEQYF